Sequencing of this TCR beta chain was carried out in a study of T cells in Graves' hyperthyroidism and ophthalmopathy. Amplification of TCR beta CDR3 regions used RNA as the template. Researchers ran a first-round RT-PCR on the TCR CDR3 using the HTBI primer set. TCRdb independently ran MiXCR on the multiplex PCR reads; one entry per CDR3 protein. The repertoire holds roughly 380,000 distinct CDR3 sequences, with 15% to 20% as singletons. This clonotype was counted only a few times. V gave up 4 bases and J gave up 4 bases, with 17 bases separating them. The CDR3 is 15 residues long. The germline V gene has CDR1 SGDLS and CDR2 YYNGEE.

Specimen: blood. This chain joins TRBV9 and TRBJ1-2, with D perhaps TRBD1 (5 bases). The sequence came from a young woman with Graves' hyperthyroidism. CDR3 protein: CASSPRGVGGYGYTF. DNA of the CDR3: TGTGCCAGCAGCCCCCGGGGTGTCGGGGGCTATGGCTACACCTTC.